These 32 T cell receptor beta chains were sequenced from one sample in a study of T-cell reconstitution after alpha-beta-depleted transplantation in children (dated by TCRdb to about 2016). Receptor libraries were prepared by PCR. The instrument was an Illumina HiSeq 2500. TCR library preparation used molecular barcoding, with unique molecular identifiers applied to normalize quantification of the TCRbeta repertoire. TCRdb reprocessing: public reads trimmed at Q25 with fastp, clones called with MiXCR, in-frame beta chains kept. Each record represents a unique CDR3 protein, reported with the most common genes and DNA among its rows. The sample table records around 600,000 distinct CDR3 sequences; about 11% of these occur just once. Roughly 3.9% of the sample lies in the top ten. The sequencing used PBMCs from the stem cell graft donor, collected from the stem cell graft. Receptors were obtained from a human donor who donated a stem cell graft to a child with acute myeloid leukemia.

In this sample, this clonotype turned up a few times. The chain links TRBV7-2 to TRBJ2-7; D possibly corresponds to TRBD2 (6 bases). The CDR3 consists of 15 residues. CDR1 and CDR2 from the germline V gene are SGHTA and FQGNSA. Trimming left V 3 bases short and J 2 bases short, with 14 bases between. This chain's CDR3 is CASSLDLALAYEQYF. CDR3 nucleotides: TGTGCCAGCAGCTTGGACCTAGCGCTAGCCTACGAGCAGTACTTC.

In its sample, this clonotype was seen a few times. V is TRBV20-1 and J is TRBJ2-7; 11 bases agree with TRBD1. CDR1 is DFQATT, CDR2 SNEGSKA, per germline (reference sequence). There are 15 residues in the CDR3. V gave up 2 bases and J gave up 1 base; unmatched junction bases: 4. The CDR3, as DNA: TGCAGTGCTAGAACCGGGACAGGGGGTTCCTACGAGCAGTACTTC. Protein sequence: CSARTGTGGSYEQYF.

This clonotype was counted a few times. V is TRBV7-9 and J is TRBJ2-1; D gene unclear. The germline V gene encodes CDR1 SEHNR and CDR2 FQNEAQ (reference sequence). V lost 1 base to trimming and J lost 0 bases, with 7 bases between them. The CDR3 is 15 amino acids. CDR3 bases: TGTGCCAGCAGCTTAGTTAGTCGCTCCTACAATGAGCAGTTCTTC. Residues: CASSLVSRSYNEQFF.

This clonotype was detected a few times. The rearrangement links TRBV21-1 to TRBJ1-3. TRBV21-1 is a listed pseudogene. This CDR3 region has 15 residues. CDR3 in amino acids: CASSADGPILNTIYF. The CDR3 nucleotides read TGTGCCAGCAGCGCGGACGGACCGATCTTAAACACCATATATTTT.

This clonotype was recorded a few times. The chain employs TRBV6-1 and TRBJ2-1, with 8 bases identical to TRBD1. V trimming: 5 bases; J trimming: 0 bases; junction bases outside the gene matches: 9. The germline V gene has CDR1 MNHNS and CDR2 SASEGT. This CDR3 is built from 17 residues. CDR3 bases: TGTGCCAGCAGTCAGTATTGGACAGGGAGCTCCTACAATGAGCAGTTCTTC. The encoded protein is CASSQYWTGSSYNEQFF.

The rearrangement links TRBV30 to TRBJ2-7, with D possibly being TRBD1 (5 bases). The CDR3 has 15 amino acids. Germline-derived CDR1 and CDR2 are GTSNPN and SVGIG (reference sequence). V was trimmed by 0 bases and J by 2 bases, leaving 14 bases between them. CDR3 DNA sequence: TGTGCCTGGAGTGTCAAGACAGTGCCCGCCTACGAGCAGTACTTC. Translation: CAWSVKTVPAYEQYF.

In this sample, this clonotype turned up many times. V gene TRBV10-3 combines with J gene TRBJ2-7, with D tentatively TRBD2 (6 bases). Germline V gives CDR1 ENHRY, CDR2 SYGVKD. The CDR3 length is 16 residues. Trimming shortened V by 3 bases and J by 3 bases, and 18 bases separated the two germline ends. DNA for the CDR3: TGTGCCATCAGTGATCCTCGGGCTAGCGTAGACTACGAGCAGTACTTC. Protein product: CAISDPRASVDYEQYF.

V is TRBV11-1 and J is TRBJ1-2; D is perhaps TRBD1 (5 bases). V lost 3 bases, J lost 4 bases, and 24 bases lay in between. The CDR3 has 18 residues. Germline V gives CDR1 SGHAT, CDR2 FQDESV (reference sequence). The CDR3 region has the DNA TGTGCCAGCAGCTTGGGACCGGGACGTACGGCGTATCGCTATGGCTACACCTTC. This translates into CASSLGPGRTAYRYGYTF.

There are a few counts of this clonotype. The CDR3 loop reads CASSPQQGDDEQYF. CDR3 bases: TGTGCCAGCTCACCACAACAGGGAGACGACGAGCAGTACTTC. The V call is TRBV18, the J call TRBJ2-7; a weak D match, TRBD1 (6 bases). The ends were cut back, 1 base at V and 5 bases at J, with 12 bases in the middle. CDR1 and CDR2 from the germline V gene are KGHSH and LQKENI. The CDR3 runs to 14 residues.

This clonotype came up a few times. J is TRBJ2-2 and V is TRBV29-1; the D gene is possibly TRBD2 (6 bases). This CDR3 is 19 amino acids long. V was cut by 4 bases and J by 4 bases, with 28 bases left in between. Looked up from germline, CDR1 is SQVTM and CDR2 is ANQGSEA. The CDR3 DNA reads TGCAGCGTTGTGCCCCTCCGGAGGGGATCGGTGCCGGGCACCGGGGAGCTGTTTTTT. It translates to CSVVPLRRGSVPGTGELFF.

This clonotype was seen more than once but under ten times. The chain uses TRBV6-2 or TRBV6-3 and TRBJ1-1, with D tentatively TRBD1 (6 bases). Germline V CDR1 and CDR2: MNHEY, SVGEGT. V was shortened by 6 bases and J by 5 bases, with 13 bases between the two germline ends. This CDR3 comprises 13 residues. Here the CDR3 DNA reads TGTGCCAGCAGGCTTCACAGGGAAACTGAAGCTTTCTTT. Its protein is CASRLHRETEAFF.

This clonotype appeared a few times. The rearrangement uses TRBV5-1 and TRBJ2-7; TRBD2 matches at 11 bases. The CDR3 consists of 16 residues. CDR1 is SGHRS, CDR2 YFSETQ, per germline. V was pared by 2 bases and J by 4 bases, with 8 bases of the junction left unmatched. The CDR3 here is CASSLALAGGGYEQYF. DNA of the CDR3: TGCGCCAGCAGCTTAGCCCTAGCGGGAGGAGGATACGAGCAGTACTTC. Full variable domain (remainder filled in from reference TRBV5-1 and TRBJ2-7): KAGVTQTPRYLIKTRGQQVTLSCSPISGHRSVSWYQQTPGQGLQFLFEYFSETQRNKGNFPGRFSGRQFSNSRSEMNVSTLELGDSALYLCASSLALAGGGYEQYFGPGTRLTVT.

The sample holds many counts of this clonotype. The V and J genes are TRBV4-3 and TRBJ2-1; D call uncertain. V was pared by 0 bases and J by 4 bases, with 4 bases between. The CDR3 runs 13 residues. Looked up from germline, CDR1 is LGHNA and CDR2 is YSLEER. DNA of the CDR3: TGCGCCAGCAGCCAAGAGCGGTACAATGAGCAGTTCTTC. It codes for CASSQERYNEQFF.

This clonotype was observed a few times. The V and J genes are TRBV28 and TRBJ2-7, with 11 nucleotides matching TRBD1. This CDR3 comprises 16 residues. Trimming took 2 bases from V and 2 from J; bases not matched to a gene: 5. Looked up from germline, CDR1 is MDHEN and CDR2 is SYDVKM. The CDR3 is CASSLEGGQGAYEQYF. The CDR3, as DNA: TGTGCCAGCAGTTTAGAAGGGGGACAGGGGGCCTACGAGCAGTACTTC. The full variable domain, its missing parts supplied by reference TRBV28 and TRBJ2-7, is DVKVTQSSRYLVKRTGEKVFLECVQDMDHENMFWYRQDPGLGLRLIYFSYDVKMKEKGDIPEGYSVSREKKERFSLILESASTNQTSMYLCASSLEGGQGAYEQYFGPGTRLTVT.

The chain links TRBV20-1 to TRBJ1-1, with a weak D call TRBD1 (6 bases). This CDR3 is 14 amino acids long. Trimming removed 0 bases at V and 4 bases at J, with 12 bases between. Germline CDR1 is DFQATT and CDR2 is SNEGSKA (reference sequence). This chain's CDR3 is CSARDLAGATEAFF. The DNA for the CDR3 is TGCAGTGCTAGAGATTTGGCAGGGGCCACTGAAGCTTTCTTT.

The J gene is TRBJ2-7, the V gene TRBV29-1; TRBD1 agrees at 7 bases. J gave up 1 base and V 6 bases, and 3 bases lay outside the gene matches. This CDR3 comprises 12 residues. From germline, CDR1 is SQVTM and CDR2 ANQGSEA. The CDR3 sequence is CSVRGRSYEQYF. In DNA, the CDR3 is TGCAGCGTGAGGGGGCGGTCCTACGAGCAGTACTTC.

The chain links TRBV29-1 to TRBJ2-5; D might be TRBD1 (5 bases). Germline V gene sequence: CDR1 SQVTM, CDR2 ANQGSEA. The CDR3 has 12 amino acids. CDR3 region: CTDIGARETQYF. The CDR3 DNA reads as TGCACCGATATAGGGGCCCGGGAGACCCAGTACTTC.

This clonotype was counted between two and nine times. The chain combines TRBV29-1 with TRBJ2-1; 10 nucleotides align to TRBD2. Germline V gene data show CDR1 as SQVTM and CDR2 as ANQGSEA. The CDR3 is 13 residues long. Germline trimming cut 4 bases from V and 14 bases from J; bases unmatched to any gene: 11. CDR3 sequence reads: CSVGLAGEGGKFF. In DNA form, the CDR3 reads TGCAGCGTTGGGCTAGCGGGAGAGGGGGGGAAGTTCTTC.

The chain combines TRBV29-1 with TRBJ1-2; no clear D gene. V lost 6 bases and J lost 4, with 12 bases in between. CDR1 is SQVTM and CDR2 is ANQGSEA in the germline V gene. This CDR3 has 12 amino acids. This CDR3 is CSVQPGIYGYTF. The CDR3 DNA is TGCAGCGTACAACCCGGGATCTATGGCTACACCTTC.

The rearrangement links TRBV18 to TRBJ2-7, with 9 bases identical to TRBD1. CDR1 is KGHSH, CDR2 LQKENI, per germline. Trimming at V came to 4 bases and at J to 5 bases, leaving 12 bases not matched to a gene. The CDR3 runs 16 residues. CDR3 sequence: CASSHEIRTGDNEQYF. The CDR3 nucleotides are TGTGCCAGCTCACATGAGATTCGGACAGGGGATAACGAGCAGTACTTC.

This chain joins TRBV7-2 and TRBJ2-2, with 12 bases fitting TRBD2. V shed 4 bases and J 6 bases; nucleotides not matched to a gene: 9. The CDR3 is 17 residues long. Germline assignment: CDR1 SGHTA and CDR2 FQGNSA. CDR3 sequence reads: CASSSGVASGRAGELFF. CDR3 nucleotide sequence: TGTGCCAGCAGCTCTGGAGTGGCTAGCGGGAGGGCCGGGGAGCTGTTTTTT.

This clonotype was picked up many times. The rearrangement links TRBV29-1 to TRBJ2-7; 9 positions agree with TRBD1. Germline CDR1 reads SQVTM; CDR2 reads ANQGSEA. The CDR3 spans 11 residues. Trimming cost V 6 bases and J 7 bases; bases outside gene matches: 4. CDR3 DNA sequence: TGCAGCGTAGGGACAGGGTGGGAGCAGTACTTC. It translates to CSVGTGWEQYF.

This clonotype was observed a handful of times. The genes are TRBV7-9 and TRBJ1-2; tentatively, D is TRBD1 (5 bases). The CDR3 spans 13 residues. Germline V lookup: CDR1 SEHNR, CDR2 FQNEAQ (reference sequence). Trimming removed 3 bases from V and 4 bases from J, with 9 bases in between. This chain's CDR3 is CASSFKGSYGYTF. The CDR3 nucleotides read TGTGCCAGCAGCTTTAAGGGGAGCTATGGCTACACCTTC.

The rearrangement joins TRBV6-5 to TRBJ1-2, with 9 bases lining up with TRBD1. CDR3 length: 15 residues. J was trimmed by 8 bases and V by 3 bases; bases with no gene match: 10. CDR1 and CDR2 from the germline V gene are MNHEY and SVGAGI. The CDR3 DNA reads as TGTGCCAGCAGTTATTCCGAGACAGGGGGACGAGGCTACACCTTC. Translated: CASSYSETGGRGYTF.

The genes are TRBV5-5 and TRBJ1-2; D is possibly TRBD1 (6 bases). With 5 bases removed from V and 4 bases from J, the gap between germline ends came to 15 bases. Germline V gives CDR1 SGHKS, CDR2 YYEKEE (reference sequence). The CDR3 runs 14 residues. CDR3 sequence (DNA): TGTGCCAGCAGTAGCATCCGGGGGCCCTATGGCTACACCTTC. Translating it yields CASSSIRGPYGYTF.

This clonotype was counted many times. In DNA, the CDR3 is TGTGCCAGCAGTTTAGCGGTCCGCTACGAGCAGTACTTC. Translated, it gives CASSLAVRYEQYF. This sequence joins TRBV12-3 or TRBV12-4 and TRBJ2-7; D is undetermined. This CDR3 has 13 amino acids. Trimming took 0 bases from V and 3 from J, leaving 6 bases between them.

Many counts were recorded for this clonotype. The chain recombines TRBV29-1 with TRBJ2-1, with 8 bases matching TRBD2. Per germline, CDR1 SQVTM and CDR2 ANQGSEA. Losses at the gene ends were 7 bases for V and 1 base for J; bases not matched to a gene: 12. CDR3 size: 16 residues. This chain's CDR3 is CSAIGGTRGSYNEQFF. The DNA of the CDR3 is TGCAGCGCTATAGGGGGGACTAGGGGTTCCTACAATGAGCAGTTCTTC.

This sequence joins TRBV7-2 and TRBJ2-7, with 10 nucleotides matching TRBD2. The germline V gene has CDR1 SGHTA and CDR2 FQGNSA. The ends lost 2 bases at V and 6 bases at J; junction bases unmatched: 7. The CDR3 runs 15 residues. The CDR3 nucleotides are TGTGCCAGCAGCTTAAGGAGGTTAGCGGGAGGCGAGCAGTACTTC. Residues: CASSLRRLAGGEQYF.

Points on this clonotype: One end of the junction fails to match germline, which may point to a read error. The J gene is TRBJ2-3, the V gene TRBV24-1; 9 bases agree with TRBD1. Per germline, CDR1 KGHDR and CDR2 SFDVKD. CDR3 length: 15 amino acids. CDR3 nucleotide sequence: TGTGCCACCGGTGATTTGCCGGGACAGGGCAGTACGCAGTATTTT. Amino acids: CATGDLPGQGSTQYF.

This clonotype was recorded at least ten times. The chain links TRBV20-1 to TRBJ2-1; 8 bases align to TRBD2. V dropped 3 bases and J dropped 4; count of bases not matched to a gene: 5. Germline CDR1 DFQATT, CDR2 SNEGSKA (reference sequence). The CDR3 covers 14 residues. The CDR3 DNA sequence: TGCAGTGCTAGCTTACTAGCGGCTTACAATGAGCAGTTCTTC. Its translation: CSASLLAAYNEQFF.

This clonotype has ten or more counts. CDR3 coding DNA: TGTGCCACCAGTGATTTCCGGACCGATAGCACAGATACGCAGTATTTT. Protein: CATSDFRTDSTDTQYF. This sequence joins TRBV24-1 and TRBJ2-3; no definite D call. CDR1 KGHDR and CDR2 SFDVKD come from the germline V gene. The CDR3 extends over 16 amino acids. Trimming removed 1 base at V and 0 bases at J, with 10 bases between.

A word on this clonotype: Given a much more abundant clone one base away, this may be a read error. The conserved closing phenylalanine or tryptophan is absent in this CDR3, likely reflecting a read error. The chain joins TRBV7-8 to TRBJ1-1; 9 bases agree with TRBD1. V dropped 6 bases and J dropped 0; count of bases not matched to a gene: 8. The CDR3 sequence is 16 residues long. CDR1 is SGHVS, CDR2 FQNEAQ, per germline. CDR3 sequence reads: CASSWDRAIMNTEAFY. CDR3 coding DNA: TGTGCCAGCAGTTGGGACAGGGCAATCATGAACACTGAAGCTTTCTAT.